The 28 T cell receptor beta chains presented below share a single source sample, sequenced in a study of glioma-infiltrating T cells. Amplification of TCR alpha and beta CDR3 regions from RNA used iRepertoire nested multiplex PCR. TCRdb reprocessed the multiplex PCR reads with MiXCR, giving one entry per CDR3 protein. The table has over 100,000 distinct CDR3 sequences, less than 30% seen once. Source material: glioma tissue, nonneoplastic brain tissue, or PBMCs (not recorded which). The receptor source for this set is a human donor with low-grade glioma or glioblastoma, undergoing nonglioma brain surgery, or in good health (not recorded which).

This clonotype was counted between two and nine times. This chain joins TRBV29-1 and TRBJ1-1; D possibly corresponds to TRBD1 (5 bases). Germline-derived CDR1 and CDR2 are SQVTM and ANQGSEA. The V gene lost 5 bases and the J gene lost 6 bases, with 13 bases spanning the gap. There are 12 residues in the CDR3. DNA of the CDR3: TGCAGCGTTCCCGGGGCGAGGGCTGAAGCTTTCTTT. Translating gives CSVPGARAEAFF.

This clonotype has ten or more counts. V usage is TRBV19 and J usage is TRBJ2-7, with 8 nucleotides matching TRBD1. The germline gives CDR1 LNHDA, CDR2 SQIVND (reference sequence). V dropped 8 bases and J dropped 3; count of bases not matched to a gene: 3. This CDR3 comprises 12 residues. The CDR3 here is CASADRGYEQYF. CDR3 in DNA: TGTGCCAGTGCTGACAGGGGCTACGAGCAGTACTTC.

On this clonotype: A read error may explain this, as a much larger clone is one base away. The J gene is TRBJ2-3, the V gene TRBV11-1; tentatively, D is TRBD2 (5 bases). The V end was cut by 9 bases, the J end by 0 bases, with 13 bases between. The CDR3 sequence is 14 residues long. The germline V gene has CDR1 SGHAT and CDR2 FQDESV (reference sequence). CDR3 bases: TGTGCCAGAACGCGGCAGCGGAGCACAGATACGCAGTATTTT. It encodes CARTRQRSTDTQYF.

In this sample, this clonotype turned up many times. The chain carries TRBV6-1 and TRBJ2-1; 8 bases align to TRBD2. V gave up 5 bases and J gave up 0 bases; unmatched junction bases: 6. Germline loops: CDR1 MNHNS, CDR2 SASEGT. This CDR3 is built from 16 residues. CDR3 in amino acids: CASSPSGLSSYNEQFF. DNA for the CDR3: TGTGCCAGCAGTCCTAGCGGGTTAAGCTCCTACAATGAGCAGTTCTTC.

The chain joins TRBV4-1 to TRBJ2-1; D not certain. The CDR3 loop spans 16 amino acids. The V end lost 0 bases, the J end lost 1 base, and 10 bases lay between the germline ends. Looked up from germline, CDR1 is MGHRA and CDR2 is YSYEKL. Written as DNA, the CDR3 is TGCGCCAGCAGCCAAGAGGCAGTTATATCCTACAATGAGCAGTTCTTC. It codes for CASSQEAVISYNEQFF.

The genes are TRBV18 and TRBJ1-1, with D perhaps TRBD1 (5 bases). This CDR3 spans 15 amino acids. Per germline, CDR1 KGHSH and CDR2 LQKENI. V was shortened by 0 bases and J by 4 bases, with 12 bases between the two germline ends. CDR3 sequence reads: CASSPPTQGTTEAFF. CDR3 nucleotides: TGTGCCAGCTCACCACCGACCCAGGGAACCACTGAAGCTTTCTTT.

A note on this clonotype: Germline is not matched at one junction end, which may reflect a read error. Written as DNA, the CDR3 is TGTGACAGCAGAGGGACTAGCGGGAGAGGTGATGCGCAGTATTTT. Amino acids: CDSRGTSGRGDAQYF. The genes are TRBV6-1 and TRBJ2-3, with 14 bases aligning to TRBD2. This CDR3 region has 15 residues. Germline V gene data show CDR1 as MNHNS and CDR2 as SASEGT.

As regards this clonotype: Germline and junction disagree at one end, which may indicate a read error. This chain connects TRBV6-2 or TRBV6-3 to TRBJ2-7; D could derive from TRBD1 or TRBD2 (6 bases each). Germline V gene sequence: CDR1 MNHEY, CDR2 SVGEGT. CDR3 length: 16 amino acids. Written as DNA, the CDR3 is TGTGCGAGCAGTCCCCCCGGCCGGGGGCCCTTCTACGAGCAGTACTTC. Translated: CASSPPGRGPFYEQYF.

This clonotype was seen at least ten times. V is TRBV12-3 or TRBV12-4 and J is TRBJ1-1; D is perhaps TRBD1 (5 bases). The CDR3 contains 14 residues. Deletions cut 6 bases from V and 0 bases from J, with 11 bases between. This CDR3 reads CASRYGTLNTEAFF. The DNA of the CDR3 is TGTGCCAGCAGATACGGGACTTTGAACACTGAAGCTTTCTTT.

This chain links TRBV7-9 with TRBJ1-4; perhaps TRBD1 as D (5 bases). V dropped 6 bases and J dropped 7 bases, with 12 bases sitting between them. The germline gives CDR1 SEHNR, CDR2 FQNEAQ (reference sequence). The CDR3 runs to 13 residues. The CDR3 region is CASSGTGGEKLFF. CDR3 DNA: TGTGCCAGCAGTGGTACGGGGGGTGAAAAACTGTTTTTT.

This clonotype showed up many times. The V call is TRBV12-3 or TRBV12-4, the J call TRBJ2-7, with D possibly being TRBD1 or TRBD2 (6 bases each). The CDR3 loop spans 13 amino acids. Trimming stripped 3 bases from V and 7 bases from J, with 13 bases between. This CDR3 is CASSLGGLREQYF. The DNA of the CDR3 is TGTGCCAGCAGTTTGGGGGGCTTGAGGGAGCAGTACTTC.

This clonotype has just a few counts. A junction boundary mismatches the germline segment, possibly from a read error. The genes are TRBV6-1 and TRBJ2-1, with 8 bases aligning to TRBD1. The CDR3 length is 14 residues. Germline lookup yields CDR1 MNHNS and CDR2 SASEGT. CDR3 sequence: CSSAGGRSYNEQFF. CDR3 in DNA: TGTTCCAGTGCAGGGGGCCGGTCCTACAATGAGCAGTTCTTC.

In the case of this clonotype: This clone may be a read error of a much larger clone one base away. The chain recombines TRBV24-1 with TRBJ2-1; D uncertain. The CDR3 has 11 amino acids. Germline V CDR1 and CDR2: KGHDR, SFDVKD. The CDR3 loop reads CATSAAFERFF. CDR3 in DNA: TGTGCCACCAGTGCGGCCTTTGAGCGGTTCTTC.

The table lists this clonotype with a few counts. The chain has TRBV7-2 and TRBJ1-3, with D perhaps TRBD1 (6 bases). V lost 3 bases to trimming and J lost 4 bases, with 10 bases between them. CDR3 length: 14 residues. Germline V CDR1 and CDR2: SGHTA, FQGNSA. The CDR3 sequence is CASSLGQAGNTIYF. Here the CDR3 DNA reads TGTGCCAGCAGCTTGGGACAAGCGGGAAACACCATATATTTT.

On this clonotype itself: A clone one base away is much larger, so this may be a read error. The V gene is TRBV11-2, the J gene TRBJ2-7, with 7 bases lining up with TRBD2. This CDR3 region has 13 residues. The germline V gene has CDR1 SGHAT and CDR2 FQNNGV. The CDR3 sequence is CASSRPTSYEQHF. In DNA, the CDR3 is TGTGCCAGCAGCCGCCCGACTAGCTACGAGCAGCACTTC.

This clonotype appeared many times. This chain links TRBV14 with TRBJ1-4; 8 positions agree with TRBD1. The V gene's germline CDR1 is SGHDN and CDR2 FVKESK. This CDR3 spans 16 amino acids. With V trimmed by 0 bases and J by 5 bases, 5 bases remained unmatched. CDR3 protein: CASSQDHRDRNEKLFF. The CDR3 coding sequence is TGTGCCAGCAGCCAAGATCACCGGGACAGGAATGAAAAACTGTTTTTT. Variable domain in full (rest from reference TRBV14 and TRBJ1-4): EAGVTQFPSHSVIEKGQTVTLRCDPISGHDNLYWYRRVMGKEIKFLLHFVKESKQDESGMPNNRFLAERTGGTYSTLKVQPAELEDSGVYFCASSQDHRDRNEKLFFGSGTQLSVL.

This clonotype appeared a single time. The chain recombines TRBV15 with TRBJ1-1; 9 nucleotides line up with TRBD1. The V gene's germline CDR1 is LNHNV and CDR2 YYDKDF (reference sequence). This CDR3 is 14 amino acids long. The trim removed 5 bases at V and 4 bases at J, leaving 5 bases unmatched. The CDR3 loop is CATSLGQGTTEAFF. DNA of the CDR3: TGTGCCACCAGCCTGGGACAGGGAACCACTGAAGCTTTCTTT.

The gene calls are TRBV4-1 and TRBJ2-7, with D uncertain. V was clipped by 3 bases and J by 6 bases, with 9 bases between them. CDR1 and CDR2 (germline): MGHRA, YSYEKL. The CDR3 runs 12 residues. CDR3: CASSHETTEQYF. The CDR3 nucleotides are TGCGCCAGCAGCCACGAGACCACCGAGCAGTACTTC.

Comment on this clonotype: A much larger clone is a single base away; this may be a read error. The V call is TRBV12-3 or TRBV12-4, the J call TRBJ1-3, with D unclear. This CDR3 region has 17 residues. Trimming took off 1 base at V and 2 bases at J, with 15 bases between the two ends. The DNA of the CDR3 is TGTGCCAGCAGTTTAGGTCAGTGGAAAGGGCCTGGAAACACCATATATTTT. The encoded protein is CASSLGQWKGPGNTIYF.

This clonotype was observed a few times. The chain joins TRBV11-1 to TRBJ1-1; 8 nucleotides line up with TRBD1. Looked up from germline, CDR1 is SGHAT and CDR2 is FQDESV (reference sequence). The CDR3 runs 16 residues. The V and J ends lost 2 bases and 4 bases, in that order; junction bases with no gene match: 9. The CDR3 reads CASSLRGRTGTTEAFF. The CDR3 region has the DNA TGTGCCAGCAGCTTAAGGGGTCGGACAGGGACCACTGAAGCTTTCTTT.

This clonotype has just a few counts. The CDR3: CAINDSPTRNEQFF. The CDR3 DNA is TGTGCCATCAATGACTCGCCGACTCGGAATGAGCAGTTCTTC. The J gene is TRBJ2-1, the V gene TRBV10-3; unclear D gene. Germline CDR1 ENHRY, CDR2 SYGVKD. The V gene lost 7 bases and the J gene lost 7 bases, with 17 bases spanning the gap. CDR3 length: 14 amino acids.

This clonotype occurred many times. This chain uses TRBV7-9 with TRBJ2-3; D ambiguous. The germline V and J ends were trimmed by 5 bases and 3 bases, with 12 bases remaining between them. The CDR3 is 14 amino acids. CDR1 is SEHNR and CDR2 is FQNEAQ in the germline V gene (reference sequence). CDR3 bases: TGTGCCAGCAGCCTGACGGAGATTACAGATACGCAGTATTTT. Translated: CASSLTEITDTQYF.

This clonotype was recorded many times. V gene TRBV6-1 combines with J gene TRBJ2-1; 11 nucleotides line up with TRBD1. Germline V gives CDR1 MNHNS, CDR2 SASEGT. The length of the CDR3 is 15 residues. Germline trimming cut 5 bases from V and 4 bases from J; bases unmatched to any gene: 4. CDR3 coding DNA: TGTGCCAGCAGTTCCGGGACAGGGGGGTACAATGAGCAGTTCTTC. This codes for CASSSGTGGYNEQFF.

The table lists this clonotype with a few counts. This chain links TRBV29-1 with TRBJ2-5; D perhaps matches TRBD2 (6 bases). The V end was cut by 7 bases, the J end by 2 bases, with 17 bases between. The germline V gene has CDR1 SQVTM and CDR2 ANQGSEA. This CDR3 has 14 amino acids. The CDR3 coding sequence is TGCAGCGCTTCGACTAGTCTCACTCAAGAGACCCAGTACTTC. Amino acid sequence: CSASTSLTQETQYF.

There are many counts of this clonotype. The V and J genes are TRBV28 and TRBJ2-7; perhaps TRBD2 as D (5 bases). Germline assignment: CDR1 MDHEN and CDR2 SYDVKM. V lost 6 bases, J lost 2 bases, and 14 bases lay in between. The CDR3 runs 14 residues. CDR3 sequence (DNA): TGTGCCAGCAGAGCGGACCGCCCCCCCTACGAGCAGTACTTC. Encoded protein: CASRADRPPYEQYF.

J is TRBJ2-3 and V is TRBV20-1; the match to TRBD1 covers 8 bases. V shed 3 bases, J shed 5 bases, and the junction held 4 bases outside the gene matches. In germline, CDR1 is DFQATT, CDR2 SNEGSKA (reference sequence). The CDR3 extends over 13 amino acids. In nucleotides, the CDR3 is TGCAGTGCTAGTTCCAGGGGGCAAGATACGCAGTATTTT. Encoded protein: CSASSRGQDTQYF.

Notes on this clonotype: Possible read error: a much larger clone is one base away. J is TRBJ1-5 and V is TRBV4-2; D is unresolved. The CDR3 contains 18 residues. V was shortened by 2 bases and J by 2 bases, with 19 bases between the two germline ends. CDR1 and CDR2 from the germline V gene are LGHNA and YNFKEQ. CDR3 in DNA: TGTGCCAGCAGCCAAAAAGGACGGACGTGGTTGGGCAATCAGCCCCAGCATTTT. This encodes CASSQKGRTWLGNQPQHF.

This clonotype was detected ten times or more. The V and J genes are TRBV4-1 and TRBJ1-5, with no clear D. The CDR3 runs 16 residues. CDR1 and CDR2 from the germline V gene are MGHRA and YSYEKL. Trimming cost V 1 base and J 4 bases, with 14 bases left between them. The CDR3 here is CASSQVDGRANQPQHF. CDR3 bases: TGCGCCAGCAGCCAAGTTGACGGGAGGGCTAATCAGCCCCAGCATTTT.